The 30 T cell receptor beta chains in this list originate from one sample, sequenced in a study of CD8+ T cells in alopecia areata. Documented treatment: oral pan-JAK inhibitor, 5-10 mg twice daily. Sequencing templates came from extracted RNA that was reverse transcribed into cDNA. Clones were read by immunoSEQ multiplex PCR, and TCRdb kept only the in-frame ones, dropping some. The sample yields some 99,000 clones, 50% to 75% seen once. The sample here was CD8+ T cells sorted from blood, taken at week 4, from a patient treated with tofacitinib. The receptors here all came from a human donor with alopecia areata.

V usage is TRBV5-6 and J usage is TRBJ2-1; no clear D gene. Germline values: CDR1 SGHDT, CDR2 YYEEEE. Trimming removed 2 bases at V and 5 bases at J, with 5 bases between. The CDR3 length is 12 residues. The chain's CDR3 is CASSLLNNEQFF. The CDR3 DNA sequence: TGTGCCAGCAGCTTACTCAACAATGAGCAGTTCTTC.

This rearrangement joins TRBV9 to TRBJ2-7, with a weak D call TRBD2 (6 bases). V dropped 0 bases and J dropped 3 bases, with 13 bases sitting between them. This CDR3 is built from 15 residues. The germline V gene has CDR1 SGDLS and CDR2 YYNGEE. CDR3 amino acids: CASSVAPGANYEQYF. The CDR3 DNA reads as TGTGCCAGCAGCGTAGCTCCGGGAGCTAACTACGAGCAGTACTTC.

This sequence joins TRBV20-1 and TRBJ1-2; unclear D gene. Germline loops: CDR1 DFQATT, CDR2 SNEGSKA (reference sequence). The germline V and J ends were trimmed by 5 bases and 6 bases, with 4 bases remaining between them. The length of the CDR3 is 9 residues. The CDR3 DNA follows: TGCAGTGCTCAAGATGGCTACACCTTC. Amino acids: CSAQDGYTF.

The rearrangement joins TRBV7-9 to TRBJ1-5; a possible D gene is TRBD1 (5 bases). CDR1 is SEHNR and CDR2 is FQNEAQ in the germline V gene (reference sequence). The CDR3 is 15 amino acids. The V and J ends lost 3 bases and 9 bases respectively, with 18 bases between them. The CDR3 DNA is TGTGCCAGCAGCTTGTCCGGGCCAGGGAACCTGCCCCAGCATTTT. Translated: CASSLSGPGNLPQHF.

The chain recombines TRBV5-1 with TRBJ2-1; 7 nucleotides line up with TRBD1. CDR1 is SGHRS and CDR2 is YFSETQ in the germline V gene. Trimming cost V 4 bases and J 0 bases; bases outside gene matches: 7. This CDR3 spans 16 amino acids. CDR3 DNA: TGCGCCAGCAGCCCAAGGGGGCGCCTCTCCTACAATGAGCAGTTCTTC. This encodes CASSPRGRLSYNEQFF. The full variable domain, with the rest looked up from reference TRBV5-1 and TRBJ2-1, is KAGVTQTPRYLIKTRGQQVTLSCSPISGHRSVSWYQQTPGQGLQFLFEYFSETQRNKGNFPGRFSGRQFSNSRSEMNVSTLELGDSALYLCASSPRGRLSYNEQFFGPGTRLTVL.

The CDR3 here is CASSSAGDPMQFF. CDR3 in DNA: TGTGCCAGCAGCTCGGCGGGGGACCCTATGCAGTTCTTC. The chain carries TRBV11-2 and TRBJ2-1, with 7 bases identical to TRBD2. V lost 4 bases, J lost 12 bases, and 9 bases stayed unmatched. Germline CDR1 reads SGHAT; CDR2 reads FQNNGV. This CDR3 has 13 residues.

The genes are TRBV19 and TRBJ2-4, with a tentative D call TRBD1 (6 bases). The CDR3 extends over 13 amino acids. V lost 5 bases and J 4 bases, leaving 9 bases between the germline ends. Germline values: CDR1 LNHDA, CDR2 SQIVND (reference sequence). The CDR3 region has the DNA TGTGCCAGTAGTTGGACAGAGAAAAACATTCAGTACTTC. Residues: CASSWTEKNIQYF.

CDR3 amino acids: CASSLDRDQPQHF. CDR3 nucleotide sequence: TGTGCCAGCAGTTTGGACAGGGACCAGCCCCAGCATTTT. The chain couples TRBV27 to TRBJ1-5; 8 bases align to TRBD1. This CDR3 is 13 amino acids long. J gave up 7 bases and V 3 bases, and 2 bases lay outside the gene matches. Germline CDR1 reads MNHEY; CDR2 reads SMNVEV (reference sequence).

The chain has TRBV2 and TRBJ2-6; a possible D gene is TRBD1 (8 bases). Germline loops: CDR1 SNHLY, CDR2 FYNNEI. This CDR3 contains 19 residues. Trimming removed 4 bases at V and 2 bases at J, with 21 bases between. The CDR3 region is CASSGPRTGRGPGANVLTF. CDR3 DNA: TGTGCCAGCAGTGGCCCCCGGACAGGGAGGGGGCCTGGGGCCAACGTCCTGACTTTC.

V is TRBV7-6 and J is TRBJ1-4; D is unclear. Trimming shortened V by 4 bases and J by 7 bases, and 16 bases separated the two germline ends. This CDR3 contains 15 residues. Germline lookup yields CDR1 SGHVS and CDR2 FNYEAQ. CDR3 sequence: CASSSRGLFGEKLFF. The CDR3 region has the DNA TGTGCCAGCAGCTCCCGTGGCTTGTTCGGTGAAAAACTGTTTTTT.

The chain has TRBV25-1 and TRBJ2-7, with D possibly matching TRBD2 (6 bases). The CDR3 spans 14 residues. Trimming removed 5 bases at V and 2 bases at J, with 13 bases between. In germline, CDR1 is MGHDK, CDR2 SYGVNS. This CDR3 is CASSTGEGTYEQYF. CDR3 sequence (DNA): TGTGCCAGCAGTACGGGGGAAGGAACCTACGAGCAGTACTTC.

The gene calls are TRBV6-5 and TRBJ2-2; 11 nucleotides line up with TRBD2. CDR3 size: 16 residues. Germline CDR1 and CDR2: MNHEY and SVGAGI. Unmatched junction bases numbered 2, after V lost 4 bases and J lost 1 base. The CDR3 region has the DNA TGTGCCAGCAGTTTGGGACTAGCGGTGAACACCGGGGAGCTGTTTTTT. Translation gives CASSLGLAVNTGELFF.

This clone appeared a single time. This rearrangement joins TRBV19 to TRBJ1-1; maybe TRBD1 (6 bases). Trimming stripped 5 bases from V and 1 base from J, with 17 bases between. This CDR3 is built from 16 residues. Germline-derived CDR1 and CDR2 are LNHDA and SQIVND (reference sequence). CDR3 loop: CASSSETGSRNTEAFF. The CDR3 nucleotides are TGTGCCAGTAGTTCGGAGACAGGTTCGAGGAACACTGAAGCTTTCTTT.

Here the CDR3 reads CASSHSGTSTDTQYF. The CDR3, as DNA: TGCGCCAGCAGCCATAGCGGGACTAGCACAGATACGCAGTATTTT. The rearrangement joins TRBV4-1 to TRBJ2-3; 8 nucleotides agree with TRBD2. V shed 3 bases and J 0 bases; nucleotides not matched to a gene: 2. Germline CDR1 and CDR2: MGHRA and YSYEKL. CDR3 length: 15 residues.

This chain uses TRBV9 with TRBJ2-6, with 8 bases matching TRBD2. The CDR3 covers 16 residues. After removal of 3 bases from V and 2 bases from J, the junction contained 4 bases not matched to a gene. Per germline, CDR1 SGDLS and CDR2 YYNGEE. The CDR3 sequence is CASSGVGRAGANVLTF. The CDR3 DNA sequence: TGTGCCAGCAGCGGCGTCGGGAGGGCTGGGGCCAACGTCCTGACTTTC.

This clone was counted only a few times. This sequence joins TRBV20-1 and TRBJ1-2, with D perhaps matching TRBD1 (5 bases). CDR1 and CDR2 from the germline V gene are DFQATT and SNEGSKA (reference sequence). Deletions cut 7 bases from V and 8 bases from J, with 14 bases between. The CDR3 runs to 11 residues. The DNA for the CDR3 is TGCAGTGTCGAGGACACGGGAGGCTACACCTTC. Amino acid sequence: CSVEDTGGYTF.

A few counts support this clone. The chain is built from TRBV2 and TRBJ1-2; D possibly corresponds to TRBD1 (5 bases). Germline-derived CDR1 and CDR2 are SNHLY and FYNNEI. The V gene lost 7 bases and the J gene lost 3 bases, with 15 bases spanning the gap. CDR3 length equals 14 residues. Here the CDR3 reads CASNPAGTYYGYTF. CDR3 nucleotides: TGTGCCAGCAACCCCGCCGGGACCTACTATGGCTACACCTTC.

The CDR3: CASSVALRDRSGNTIYF. CDR3 nucleotide sequence: TGTGCCAGCAGCGTAGCGTTGAGGGACCGATCTGGAAACACCATATATTTT. The V gene is TRBV9, the J gene TRBJ1-3, with a weak D call TRBD1 (5 bases). The CDR3 has 17 amino acids. Germline V gives CDR1 SGDLS, CDR2 YYNGEE. Trimming shortened V by 0 bases and J by 1 base, and 14 bases separated the two germline ends. Full variable domain (rest looked up from reference TRBV9 and TRBJ1-3): DSGVTQTPKHLITATGQRVTLRCSPRSGDLSVYWYQQSLDQGLQFLIQYYNGEERAKGNILERFSAQQFPDLHSELNLSSLELGDSALYFCASSVALRDRSGNTIYFGEGSWLTVV.

This sequence joins TRBV5-6 and TRBJ2-7, with 9 bases aligning to TRBD1. The CDR3 runs 13 residues. J was trimmed by 5 bases and V by 3 bases; bases with no gene match: 3. Per the germline V gene, CDR1 is SGHDT and CDR2 is YYEEEE. CDR3 protein: CASSWDRVNEQYF. CDR3 bases: TGTGCCAGCAGCTGGGACAGGGTCAACGAGCAGTACTTC.

V usage is TRBV7-9 and J usage is TRBJ1-2; 7 bases align to TRBD1. CDR1 is SEHNR and CDR2 is FQNEAQ in the germline V gene (reference sequence). This CDR3 region has 14 residues. Trimming took 6 bases from V and 2 from J; bases not matched to a gene: 6. This CDR3 is CASSHTTGNYGYTF. In nucleotides, the CDR3 is TGTGCCAGCAGTCACACGACAGGGAACTATGGCTACACCTTC.

This clone was picked up one time. The rearrangement uses TRBV10-3 and TRBJ2-7; possibly TRBD2 for D (5 bases). The CDR3 has 14 amino acids. From germline, CDR1 is ENHRY and CDR2 SYGVKD. V gave up 10 bases and J gave up 3 bases, with 19 bases separating them. The CDR3 loop reads CATVHLAAGYEQYF. DNA for the CDR3: TGTGCCACCGTACATCTGGCCGCGGGCTACGAGCAGTACTTC.

This clone showed up just a few times. This sequence joins TRBV29-1 and TRBJ1-2; the match to TRBD1 covers 10 bases. The CDR3 is made up of 15 amino acids. The V and J ends lost 1 base and 2 bases, in that order; junction bases with no gene match: 4. Germline CDR1 is SQVTM and CDR2 is ANQGSEA. The CDR3 spells CSVEGGQGLNYGYTF. In nucleotides, the CDR3 is TGCAGCGTTGAAGGGGGACAGGGGCTGAACTATGGCTACACCTTC. Full variable domain (rest looked up from reference TRBV29-1 and TRBJ1-2): SAVISQKPSRDICQRGTSLTIQCQVDSQVTMMFWYRQQPGQSLTLIATANQGSEATYESGFVIDKFPISRPNLTFSTLTVSNMSPEDSSIYLCSVEGGQGLNYGYTFGSGTRLTVV.

The J gene is TRBJ1-2, the V gene TRBV7-9; D gene unclear. Trimming cost V 7 bases and J 5 bases, with 8 bases left between them. Looked up from germline, CDR1 is SEHNR and CDR2 is FQNEAQ (reference sequence). CDR3 length: 11 amino acids. The CDR3 sequence is CASTDSYGYTF. Here the CDR3 DNA reads TGTGCCAGCACAGACTCATATGGCTACACCTTC.

The V call is TRBV4-3, the J call TRBJ2-7; D remains ambiguous. V was cut by 3 bases and J by 2 bases, with 14 bases left in between. The length of the CDR3 is 15 residues. Germline CDR1 and CDR2: LGHNA and YSLEER. Written as DNA, the CDR3 is TGCGCCAGCAGCCAGGCTAGGGATACCACCTACGAGCAGTACTTC. Amino acids: CASSQARDTTYEQYF.

This clone occurred a few times. The genes are TRBV28 and TRBJ2-4; 8 bases fit TRBD1. Germline CDR1 MDHEN, CDR2 SYDVKM. CDR3 size: 15 residues. With 4 bases clipped from V and 8 bases from J, the junction kept 10 bases outside the gene matches. CDR3 nucleotide sequence: TGTGCCAGCAGTTCTCGGACAGGGATTGGCGACATTCAGTACTTC. Translated: CASSSRTGIGDIQYF.

This rearrangement joins TRBV4-3 to TRBJ2-1; D gene unclear. This CDR3 has 12 residues. The ends were cut back, 1 base at V and 6 bases at J, with 4 bases in the middle. Germline CDR1 LGHNA, CDR2 YSLEER. CDR3 sequence: CASSQVGNEQFF. The CDR3 region has the DNA TGCGCCAGCAGCCAAGTGGGCAATGAGCAGTTCTTC.

This clone was observed a few times. V gene TRBV7-9 combines with J gene TRBJ2-7; no clear D. This CDR3 has 12 amino acids. Germline CDR1 SEHNR, CDR2 FQNEAQ (reference sequence). V lost 8 bases, J lost 3 bases, and 11 bases lay in between. Here the CDR3 DNA reads TGTGCCAGCGCCGGACGGCACTACGAGCAGTACTTC. This translates into CASAGRHYEQYF.

This clone occurred a few times. The V and J genes are TRBV2 and TRBJ2-7; D remains ambiguous. The CDR3 spans 13 residues. Germline V gene data show CDR1 as SNHLY and CDR2 as FYNNEI. V lost 1 base and J 6 bases, leaving 10 bases between the germline ends. This chain's CDR3 is CASSEVVSGEQYF. In DNA form, the CDR3 reads TGTGCCAGCAGTGAAGTCGTATCGGGCGAGCAGTACTTC. Together with reference TRBV2 and TRBJ2-7, the CDR3 gives the full variable domain: EPEVTQTPSHQVTQMGQEVILRCVPISNHLYFYWYRQILGQKVEFLVSFYNNEISEKSEIFDDQFSVERPDGSNFTLKIRSTKLEDSAMYFCASSEVVSGEQYFGPGTRLTVT.

J is TRBJ2-3 and V is TRBV11-2; weak D call: TRBD1 (5 bases). The CDR3 sequence is 18 residues long. Trimming pared 0 bases from V and 1 base from J, leaving 17 bases between. The germline CDR1 and CDR2 sequences are SGHAT and FQNNGV. CDR3 sequence reads: CASSLDQGRLSGTDTQYF. CDR3 DNA sequence: TGTGCCAGCAGCTTAGATCAGGGCAGGTTGTCGGGCACAGATACGCAGTATTTT.

V usage is TRBV7-2 and J usage is TRBJ2-4; tentative D call: TRBD2 (6 bases). V shed 9 bases and J shed 8 bases, with 14 bases lying between them. Germline V lookup: CDR1 SGHTA, CDR2 FQGNSA. The CDR3 consists of 12 residues. DNA of the CDR3: TGTGCCAGTGGTTACGGGGGTGACATTCAGTACTTC. Protein product: CASGYGGDIQYF.